This T cell receptor beta chain emerged from a study of control samples from healthy donors and cancer patients. Germline V gives CDR1 GTSNPN, CDR2 SVGIG (reference sequence). This CDR3 is built from 13 residues. Deletions cut 6 bases from V and 1 base from J, with 12 bases between. Sequencing was performed with immunoSEQ multiplex PCR; in TCRdb, only in-frame clones are kept and a portion is missing. The sample shows around 120,000 clones, approximately 94% of them seen only once. The rearrangement joins TRBV30 to TRBJ1-1; tentative D call: TRBD1 (5 bases). The TCR comes from a man aged 50 to 60 with head and neck cancer. Sample: PBMCs. The CDR3 region is CACPGAKNTEAFF. The CDR3, as DNA: TGTGCCTGCCCCGGGGCGAAGAACACTGAAGCTTTCTTT.